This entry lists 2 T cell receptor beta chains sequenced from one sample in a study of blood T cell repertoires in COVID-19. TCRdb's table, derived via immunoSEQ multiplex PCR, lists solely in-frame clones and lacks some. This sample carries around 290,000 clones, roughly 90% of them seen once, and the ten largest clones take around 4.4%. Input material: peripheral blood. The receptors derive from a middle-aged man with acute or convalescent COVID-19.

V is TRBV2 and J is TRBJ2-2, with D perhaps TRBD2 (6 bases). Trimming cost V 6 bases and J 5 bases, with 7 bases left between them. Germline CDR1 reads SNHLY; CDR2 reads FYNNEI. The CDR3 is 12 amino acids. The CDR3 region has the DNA TGTGCCAGCAGGGAGGGAACCGGGGAGCTGTTTTTT. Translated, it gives CASREGTGELFF.

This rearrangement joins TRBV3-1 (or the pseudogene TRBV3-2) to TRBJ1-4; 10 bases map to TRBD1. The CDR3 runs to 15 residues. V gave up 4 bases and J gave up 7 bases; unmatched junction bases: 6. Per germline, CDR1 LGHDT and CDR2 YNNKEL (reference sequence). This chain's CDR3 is CASSRRQGAFEKLFF. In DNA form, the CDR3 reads TGTGCCAGCAGCCGAAGACAGGGGGCGTTTGAAAAACTGTTTTTT.